These 13 T cell receptor beta chains were sequenced from one sample in a study of T cell changes during pregnancy in multiple sclerosis. The table came from immunoSEQ multiplex PCR; TCRdb's copy has only in-frame clones and leaves some out. Among 35,000 or so clones listed, about 91% were seen once. Sample: CD4+ T cells from peripheral blood mononuclear cells, taken after pregnancy. These receptors were collected from a female donor with multiple sclerosis, enrolled in a pregnancy study.

The V and J genes are TRBV5-4 and TRBJ2-7; TRBD2 matches at 11 bases. J gave up 5 bases and V 2 bases, and 6 bases lay outside the gene matches. CDR3 length equals 15 residues. Germline-derived CDR1 and CDR2 are SGHNT and YYREEE (reference sequence). The CDR3 coding sequence is TGTGCCAGCAGCTTTACTAGCGGGGGTCTCGACGAGCAGTACTTC. Its translation is CASSFTSGGLDEQYF.

The V and J genes are TRBV6-5 and TRBJ1-5; D is ambiguous. The CDR3 has 13 amino acids. The V end lost 3 bases, the J end lost 7 bases, and 10 bases lay between the germline ends. Germline lookup yields CDR1 MNHEY and CDR2 SVGAGI. The CDR3 nucleotides are TGTGCCAGCAGTTATGGGAGTTGGCAGCCCCAGCATTTT. This codes for CASSYGSWQPQHF.

The genes are TRBV7-9 and TRBJ2-3, with D possibly TRBD1 on 6 matching bases. CDR1 and CDR2 (germline): SEHNR, FQNEAQ (reference sequence). The CDR3 spans 14 residues. Deletions cut 1 base from V and 6 bases from J, with 11 bases between. CDR3 sequence reads: CASSLGMGADTQYF. CDR3 sequence (DNA): TGTGCCAGCAGCTTAGGGATGGGGGCTGATACGCAGTATTTT.

V gene TRBV7-8 combines with J gene TRBJ1-4; D call uncertain. The germline V and J ends were trimmed by 4 bases and 8 bases, with 8 bases remaining between them. CDR3 length: 12 amino acids. Germline V gene sequence: CDR1 SGHVS, CDR2 FQNEAQ. CDR3 residues: CASSSPREKLFF. The CDR3 DNA is TGTGCCAGCAGCTCGCCACGGGAAAAACTGTTTTTT. The complete variable domain, with remaining parts taken from reference TRBV7-8 and TRBJ1-4, reads GAGVSQSPRYKVAKRGQDVALRCDPISGHVSLFWYQQALGQGPEFLTYFQNEAQLDKSGLPSDRFFAERPEGSVSTLKIQRTQQEDSAVYLCASSSPREKLFFGSGTQLSVL.

J is TRBJ2-2 and V is TRBV4-1, with 8 bases fitting TRBD1. CDR1 is MGHRA and CDR2 is YSYEKL in the germline V gene. With V trimmed by 0 bases and J by 7 bases, 10 bases remained unmatched. CDR3 size: 17 residues. The CDR3 DNA reads as TGCGCCAGCAGCCAAGAATTGGCAGGGGGCAATGACGGGGAGCTGTTTTTT. It specifies CASSQELAGGNDGELFF.

The chain couples TRBV11-2 to TRBJ2-5; 9 bases fit TRBD2. The CDR3 consists of 17 residues. CDR1 and CDR2 (germline): SGHAT, FQNNGV. V lost 2 bases, J lost 2 bases, and 9 bases stayed unmatched. CDR3 nucleotide sequence: TGTGCCAGCAGCTTATTTGGAGGGAGCGGGGGGCAAGAGACCCAGTACTTC. Its protein is CASSLFGGSGGQETQYF.

The V gene is TRBV30, the J gene TRBJ2-7; weak D call: TRBD2 (5 bases). Germline assignment: CDR1 GTSNPN and CDR2 SVGIG (reference sequence). The CDR3 is 13 residues long. The germline V and J ends were trimmed by 3 bases and 0 bases, with 9 bases remaining between them. The CDR3 DNA sequence: TGTGCCTGGAGGGCCGGGAACTCCTACGAGCAGTACTTC. It encodes CAWRAGNSYEQYF.

This CDR3 is CASSRQGWTEAFF. Written as DNA, the CDR3 is TGTGCCAGCAGCAGACAGGGGTGGACTGAAGCTTTCTTT. The rearrangement links TRBV2 to TRBJ1-1; TRBD1 aligns across 8 bases. The CDR3 has 13 residues. The germline gives CDR1 SNHLY, CDR2 FYNNEI. Trimming removed 6 bases from V and 5 bases from J; junction bases left unmatched: 5.

This clone showed up just once. The chain couples TRBV19 to TRBJ1-3; 7 positions match TRBD1. This CDR3 is 14 amino acids long. V lost 8 bases, J lost 4 bases, and 8 bases stayed unmatched. Germline V gene data show CDR1 as LNHDA and CDR2 as SQIVND (reference sequence). CDR3 bases: TGTGCCAGTGCCCCGACAGGGAACGGAAACACCATATATTTT. Translation: CASAPTGNGNTIYF.

The V gene is TRBV19, the J gene TRBJ1-3; tentatively, D is TRBD1 (5 bases). The length of the CDR3 is 15 residues. CDR1 is LNHDA, CDR2 SQIVND, per germline (reference sequence). V was trimmed by 3 bases and J by 0 bases, leaving 9 bases between them. CDR3 loop: CASSIAGYSGNTIYF. CDR3 DNA: TGTGCCAGTAGTATTGCAGGGTACTCTGGAAACACCATATATTTT.

This chain links TRBV7-8 with TRBJ2-2; D not certain. CDR1 is SGHVS, CDR2 FQNEAQ, per germline. Trimming left V 2 bases short and J 1 base short, with 8 bases between. The CDR3 has 15 amino acids. In nucleotides, the CDR3 is TGTGCCAGCAGCTTACCGCCTATGAACACCGGGGAGCTGTTTTTT. Its translation is CASSLPPMNTGELFF.

This clone was recorded once. The chain carries TRBV7-8 and TRBJ2-1; maybe TRBD1 (5 bases). The V and J ends lost 1 base and 2 bases respectively, with 12 bases between them. Germline CDR1 and CDR2: SGHVS and FQNEAQ. CDR3 length equals 16 residues. CDR3 residues: CASSLEWTRTYNEQFF. CDR3 DNA: TGTGCCAGCAGCTTAGAGTGGACAAGGACCTACAATGAGCAGTTCTTC. Together with reference TRBV7-8 and TRBJ2-1, the CDR3 gives the full variable domain: GAGVSQSPRYKVAKRGQDVALRCDPISGHVSLFWYQQALGQGPEFLTYFQNEAQLDKSGLPSDRFFAERPEGSVSTLKIQRTQQEDSAVYLCASSLEWTRTYNEQFFGPGTRLTVL.

V gene TRBV9 combines with J gene TRBJ1-1; D is possibly TRBD1 (5 bases). Per germline, CDR1 SGDLS and CDR2 YYNGEE. The ends were cut back, 0 bases at V and 3 bases at J, with 15 bases in the middle. The CDR3 sequence is 16 residues long. The CDR3 region has the DNA TGTGCCAGCAGCGTAGAGGCAGGGCGAGGCGACACTGAAGCTTTCTTT. Protein: CASSVEAGRGDTEAFF.